This passage covers 21 T cell receptor beta chains from one sample sequenced in a study of cytomegalovirus exposure and HLA in healthy donors. 60 Vbeta and 13 Jbeta primers were used in PCR. The assay was immunoSEQ multiplex PCR, and TCRdb's table has in-frame clones only and misses some. The sample yields some 120,000 clones, 70% seen once. The sample consisted of PBMCs. These receptors came from a man younger than 45 in good health and CMV-seropositive.

The chain recombines TRBV5-1 with TRBJ1-4, with 8 bases fitting TRBD1. The CDR3 totals 16 residues. Germline CDR1 SGHRS, CDR2 YFSETQ. V trimming: 0 bases; J trimming: 5 bases; junction bases outside the gene matches: 6. In DNA, the CDR3 is TGCGCCAGCAGCTTGGGGCAGGGGGCGGCGAATGAAAAACTGTTTTTT. This encodes CASSLGQGAANEKLFF.

This clone occurred a few times. This chain links TRBV5-1 with TRBJ2-7; D may be TRBD1 (6 bases). V was trimmed by 4 bases and J by 4 bases, leaving 18 bases between them. From germline, CDR1 is SGHRS and CDR2 YFSETQ. This CDR3 is 15 amino acids long. CDR3 sequence reads: CASSPRKGQTYEQYV. As DNA, the CDR3 is TGCGCCAGCAGCCCGAGGAAAGGACAGACATACGAGCAGTACGTC.

The chain recombines TRBV6-6 with TRBJ1-1; D remains unclear. Trimming took 7 bases from V and 4 from J, leaving 22 bases between them. Germline values: CDR1 MNHNY, CDR2 SVGAGI (reference sequence). The CDR3 totals 16 residues. CDR3 region: CASNPDQAREGTEAFF. DNA for the CDR3: TGTGCCAGCAACCCGGATCAGGCACGTGAGGGCACTGAAGCTTTCTTT.

This clone was counted between two and nine times. The chain couples TRBV9 to TRBJ1-3, with D unresolved. Deletions cut 0 bases from V and 5 bases from J, with 6 bases between. CDR3 length: 13 amino acids. Germline CDR1 reads SGDLS; CDR2 reads YYNGEE. The chain's CDR3 is CASSVASRNTIYF. The CDR3 nucleotides read TGTGCCAGCAGCGTAGCTTCTCGAAACACCATATATTTT. The full variable domain, completed using reference TRBV9 and TRBJ1-3, is DSGVTQTPKHLITATGQRVTLRCSPRSGDLSVYWYQQSLDQGLQFLIQYYNGEERAKGNILERFSAQQFPDLHSELNLSSLELGDSALYFCASSVASRNTIYFGEGSWLTVV.

In this sample, this clone turned up once. The rearrangement joins TRBV7-8 to TRBJ1-1; D ambiguous. Germline CDR1 SGHVS, CDR2 FQNEAQ. The length of the CDR3 is 14 residues. Trimming removed 1 base at V and 1 base at J, with 7 bases between. The CDR3 nucleotides are TGTGCCAGCAGCTTAGGGCATACGAACACTGAAGCTTTCTTT. It yields the protein CASSLGHTNTEAFF.

The CDR3 is CASSVRAERGLAVTGELFF. CDR3 nucleotides: TGTGCCAGCAGTGTTCGTGCCGAAAGAGGACTAGCGGTCACCGGGGAGCTGTTTTTT. The chain joins TRBV6-1 to TRBJ2-2; 10 nucleotides agree with TRBD2. CDR3 length: 19 amino acids. Per the germline V gene, CDR1 is MNHNS and CDR2 is SASEGT. V gave up 4 bases and J gave up 4 bases; unmatched junction bases: 15.

The chain employs TRBV28 and TRBJ1-1; maybe TRBD1 (6 bases). The CDR3 is 15 amino acids. V lost 6 bases and J lost 4, with 18 bases in between. CDR1 MDHEN and CDR2 SYDVKM come from the germline V gene. CDR3 in amino acids: CASRDGGPSGTEAFF. The CDR3 region has the DNA TGTGCCAGCAGGGATGGGGGCCCATCGGGCACTGAAGCTTTCTTT.

The chain carries TRBV2 and TRBJ1-1, with 7 nucleotides matching TRBD1. This CDR3 contains 14 residues. Germline CDR1 reads SNHLY; CDR2 reads FYNNEI. V trimming: 6 bases; J trimming: 1 base; junction bases outside the gene matches: 5. Here the CDR3 reads CASRGQVENTEAFF. In DNA form, the CDR3 reads TGTGCCAGCAGAGGACAGGTGGAGAACACTGAAGCTTTCTTT.

The table lists this clone with a count of one. V gene TRBV14 combines with J gene TRBJ1-1; TRBD1 agrees at 11 bases. Germline V lookup: CDR1 SGHDN, CDR2 FVKESK. CDR3 length: 17 amino acids. V lost 0 bases and J lost 4; bases outside the gene matches: 7. CDR3 nucleotide sequence: TGTGCCAGCAGCCAAGATTGGGGACAGGGGGTGGGCACTGAAGCTTTCTTT. The encoded protein is CASSQDWGQGVGTEAFF.

The chain is built from TRBV7-8 and TRBJ1-3; 9 nucleotides align to TRBD1. Trimming took 4 bases from V and 0 from J; bases not matched to a gene: 19. Looked up from germline, CDR1 is SGHVS and CDR2 is FQNEAQ. CDR3 length equals 21 residues. The DNA for the CDR3 is TGTGCCAGCAGCTCCGGGACAGGGACTGTCGCTCTAACGTCCTCTGGAAACACCATATATTTT. Translated: CASSSGTGTVALTSSGNTIYF.

The chain has TRBV9 and TRBJ1-3; TRBD1 agrees at 8 bases. Trimming removed 0 bases from V and 3 bases from J; junction bases left unmatched: 5. Per the germline V gene, CDR1 is SGDLS and CDR2 is YYNGEE. The CDR3 extends over 16 amino acids. The CDR3 sequence is CASSVEDRGGGNTIYF. In nucleotides, the CDR3 is TGTGCCAGCAGCGTAGAAGACAGGGGTGGTGGAAACACCATATATTTT. Looking up the rest from reference TRBV9 and TRBJ1-3 gives the full variable domain: DSGVTQTPKHLITATGQRVTLRCSPRSGDLSVYWYQQSLDQGLQFLIQYYNGEERAKGNILERFSAQQFPDLHSELNLSSLELGDSALYFCASSVEDRGGGNTIYFGEGSWLTVV.

This chain uses TRBV28 with TRBJ1-2, with D tentatively TRBD1 (5 bases). The CDR3 spans 12 residues. V was shortened by 7 bases and J by 6 bases, with 12 bases between the two germline ends. Germline values: CDR1 MDHEN, CDR2 SYDVKM. CDR3 amino acids: CASTSGRDGYTF. For the CDR3, the DNA is TGTGCCAGCACCTCAGGCAGGGATGGCTACACCTTC.

This clone was seen only once. The rearrangement links TRBV11-2 to TRBJ2-1; 11 positions agree with TRBD2. V was clipped by 5 bases and J by 0 bases; unmatched bases: 3. Germline-derived CDR1 and CDR2 are SGHAT and FQNNGV. This CDR3 comprises 16 residues. The DNA for the CDR3 is TGTGCCAGCAGCCCGACTAGCGGGGTCTCCTACAATGAGCAGTTCTTC. Translated: CASSPTSGVSYNEQFF.

The V call is TRBV15, the J call TRBJ1-4, with a tentative D call TRBD1 (5 bases). The length of the CDR3 is 16 residues. The V and J ends lost 3 bases and 0 bases respectively, with 11 bases between them. Germline V lookup: CDR1 LNHNV, CDR2 YYDKDF (reference sequence). The CDR3 DNA is TGTGCCACCAGCAGGGTGTCGGGGGCAACTAATGAAAAACTGTTTTTT. This sequence encodes CATSRVSGATNEKLFF.

The chain has TRBV5-4 and TRBJ2-1, with a tentative D call TRBD1 (5 bases). Germline loops: CDR1 SGHNT, CDR2 YYREEE (reference sequence). The CDR3 totals 14 residues. Trimming pared 0 bases from V and 3 bases from J, leaving 7 bases between. In nucleotides, the CDR3 is TGTGCCAGCAGCTTGGAGGGGTACTACAATGAGCAGTTCTTC. It yields the protein CASSLEGYYNEQFF.

This sequence joins TRBV4-1 and TRBJ2-1, with a weak D call TRBD2 (6 bases). Trimming stripped 2 bases from V and 4 bases from J, with 15 bases between. Germline CDR1 and CDR2: MGHRA and YSYEKL. This CDR3 has 16 amino acids. The CDR3 region has the DNA TGCGCCAGCAGCCAAACGCCAGTGGCGGGATACAATGAGCAGTTCTTC. This encodes CASSQTPVAGYNEQFF.

Concerning this clone itself: A read error may produce the germline difference seen at one junction end. This chain uses TRBV10-3 with TRBJ2-3; 16 bases are a match to TRBD2. The CDR3 loop spans 14 amino acids. Germline CDR1 ENHRY, CDR2 SYGVKD. The CDR3 region is CAIRLPGTSGRADF. In DNA, the CDR3 is TGTGCCATCAGACTCCCCGGGACTAGCGGGAGGGCCGATTTT.

A remark on this clone: At one boundary the junction diverges from the germline segment, which might be a read error. The V call is TRBV27, the J call TRBJ2-7; TRBD1 matches at 11 bases. This CDR3 has 17 amino acids. Germline V gene data show CDR1 as MNHEY and CDR2 as SMNVEV (reference sequence). DNA of the CDR3: TGTGCCAGCAGCTTATTGGATCCGGGACAGGGGGCCTACGAGCAGTACTTC. Encoded protein: CASSLLDPGQGAYEQYF.

The chain employs TRBV5-4 and TRBJ1-2, with D possibly matching TRBD1 (6 bases). This CDR3 contains 16 residues. The V end was cut by 1 base, the J end by 0 bases, with 13 bases between. Germline-derived CDR1 and CDR2 are SGHNT and YYREEE (reference sequence). The CDR3 region has the DNA TGTGCCAGCAGCTTGTCCTTAGGACAGACTAACTATGGCTACACCTTC. Amino acid sequence: CASSLSLGQTNYGYTF.

This chain joins TRBV7-9 and TRBJ2-5, with 7 bases that match TRBD1. CDR1 SEHNR and CDR2 FQNEAQ come from the germline V gene (reference sequence). Trimming removed 10 bases from V and 7 bases from J; junction bases left unmatched: 18. This CDR3 spans 15 amino acids. The CDR3 sequence: CAIGRGTEGRGTQYF. In nucleotides, the CDR3 is TGTGCCATTGGTCGAGGGACAGAAGGTCGGGGGACCCAGTACTTC. The complete variable domain, with remaining parts taken from reference TRBV7-9 and TRBJ2-5, reads DTGVSQNPRHKITKRGQNVTFRCDPISEHNRLYWYRQTLGQGPEFLTYFQNEAQLEKSRLLSDRFSAERPKGSFSTLEIQRTEQGDSAMYLCAIGRGTEGRGTQYFGPGTRLLVL.

With regard to this clone: The junction shows a germline mismatch at one end, possibly a read error. The J gene is TRBJ2-4, the V gene TRBV4-2; D is unresolved. Germline V gene lookup returns CDR1 LGHNA and CDR2 YNFKEQ. This CDR3 has 11 amino acids. The CDR3 sequence: CASSQENIQCF. The CDR3 DNA sequence: TGTGCCAGCAGCCAAGAAAACATTCAGTGCTTC.